This record concerns one T cell receptor beta chain sequence. This clone was seen just once. The target of this receptor is not known. No clone much larger than this one lies a single base away; base qualities are absent. The library came from the immunoSEQ multiplex PCR assay. For the multiplex PCR, a mixture combining 60 forward primers for TCR Vbeta segments and 13 reverse primers for TCR Jbeta segments was used. The CDR3 region of rearranged TCR beta genes was amplified from genomic DNA by a multiplex PCR assay. Amplified TCR beta libraries were sequenced as 87-base-pair reads on the Illumina HiSeq System. Concerning the study's data processing: In a later analysis, tens of millions of unique TCR beta chains were counted across the approximately 640 repertoires, and roughly 11 million of these chains were shared by at least two donors. A nearest-neighbor algorithm error-corrected the raw reads and collapsed the reads into unique sequences, merging closely related sequences to remove PCR and sequencing errors. CDR3 sequences were aligned to IMGT reference sequences to assign V, D and J gene segments. For a sequence to be retained, a match of at least six nucleotides was required to both a V gene segment and a J gene segment. A rearrangement was called productive if the CDR3 had no stop codons and remained in frame with V and J, and every other rearrangement was called non-productive. Following IMGT convention, CDR3 was defined as the stretch from the second conserved V-encoded cysteine up to the conserved J-encoded phenylalanine. Sequences without an unambiguous match to a single V gene segment were excluded from the earlier analysis of approximately 600 of the donors. In an earlier analysis of approximately 610 of the donors, V segments were called functional above 56.7% productive rearrangements and were called segregating when the between-donor standard deviation exceeded 5%. A statistical classification framework was built for diagnosing cytomegalovirus status from the catalog of TCR beta chain sequences. V and J gene assignment, in a later analysis, came from comparing TCR nucleotide sequences with IMGT/GENE-DB human TR gene sequences. The TCRdist pipeline was used in a later analysis to assign CDR3 sequences and most-parsimonious VDJ recombination scenarios. In a later analysis, each TCR beta chain was defined by its CDR3 amino acid sequence together with its V-gene family, and reads lacking a unique V-gene family were excluded. A later analysis removed 500 to 600 highly shared, low-generation-probability nucleotide sequences to deal with suspected cross-contamination and a sequencing artifact. In a later analysis, a clonal expansion index for each public chain was calculated from normalized within-repertoire ranks of inferred template counts. A later analysis computed generation probabilities with a VDJ recombination model fitted to out-of-frame rearrangements, and checked the results against IGoR. A later analysis scored TCR-TCR, TCR-HLA and TCR-CMV co-occurrence with hypergeometric tests, applying a repertoire-size bias correction to TCR pairs. False discovery rates were estimated in a later analysis by permuting HLA or CMV assignments 20 times. In a later analysis, co-occurring TCRs were grouped using DBSCAN, and TCRdist sequence similarity was added for clustering within HLA-allele-positive subsets. Co-occurrence clustering excluded repertoires with fewer than 30,000 or more than 120,000 public chains, plus five with anomalous nucleotide sharing. Sourced from immuneACCESS, this table was stored by TCRdb with only in-frame sequences that have V and J called. A share of the clones is absent; for the studies checked, an unresolved V gene accounts for under half, and the remainder has no known explanation. For V, J and clone size, that table is used; D and trimming come from the DNA. The sample profile shows 250,000 or so clones; over 90% of them were found once. The top ten clonotypes cover about 1.5% of the sample.

The data were taken from a study of cytomegalovirus exposure and HLA in healthy donors (dated by TCRdb to the late 2010s). Some background on the complete study: In an earlier analysis of 450 to 750 of the donors, about 260 Gb of sequence data and 117 million unique TCR beta sequences from 180 million or so T cells were reported. Donor age, sex, ethnicity and CMV serostatus were collected together with the repertoire data. A separate validation cohort of about 110 different subjects was used in addition to the roughly 670-subject first cohort. The number of typed donors differed by locus: roughly 629-640 for A, B, C, DRB1 and DQB1; some 500 for DQA1; 606 for DPA1; and 400 to 480 for DPB1. To predict cytomegalovirus infection status, the study combined high-throughput TCR immunosequencing, statistical association of individual TCRs with disease status, and machine learning. HLA typing covered class I and class II loci at four-digit resolution. About 280 gigabases of sequencing data and 80 million or so unique TCR sequences were included in an early release covering about 700 HLA-typed donors. In the later analysis, no new phenotypic data were used to find candidate immune exposures; instead, reliance was placed on TCR beta sequences and their occurrence across donors. Every discovery cohort repertoire had been produced on one sequencing platform. A later genetic analysis used genome-wide SNP genotypes for about 60% of the roughly 670 donors, treating that subset as a discovery cohort. To study patterns of TCR occurrence, a later analysis re-analyzed previously published TCR beta repertoires from 666 donors and added high-resolution HLA genotyping. The study aimed to test whether signatures of past pathogen exposure could be identified by cataloging public T cell receptors. Because of strong linkage in the cohort, roughly five DR-DQ haplotypes were treated as single units for association and clustering. Of the 300 to 400 genotyped donors, around 81% fell in the genetic ancestry cluster associated with self-reported Caucasian donors. On average, around 200,000 unique TCR beta nucleotide sequences were sequenced per donor among about 400 genotyped donors of the cohort, with 15% to 20% of those sequences being non-productive. Using immunosequencing, the study profiled T cell repertoires from 550 to 750 subjects and related those repertoires to cytomegalovirus serostatus. In an earlier analysis of 587 of the donors, high-throughput TCR beta sequencing was used to judge whether each TCR beta V gene segment behaved as functional or pseudogenic.

The CDR3 covers 16 residues, taking in both the cysteine and the phenylalanine. The read is trimmed to its CDR3 DNA, 48 bases read in frame from base 1. Reading the germline V gene (reference sequence) gives CDR1 LNHNV and CDR2 YYDKDF. Compared with germline, V lacks 0 bases and J lacks 10 bases; bases without a gene match: 6. The cohort consisted of approximately 690 healthy bone marrow donors. All cohort members were sampled while nominally healthy, although unrecorded immune exposures were likely present. The donor was CMV seronegative and belonged to the group of over 350 seronegative cohort members. A peripheral blood sample was collected from each donor, and TCR beta sequencing was performed on peripheral blood mononuclear cells. Genomic DNA was extracted from the blood cell samples with the Qiagen DNeasy Blood Extraction Kit. Overall results and qualifications from the work: An association between a missense DCLRE1C variant and V-gene and J-gene trimming of TCR beta chains was found in a later genetic analysis and replicated in an independent cohort. The 87-base-pair reads could not distinguish some IMGT-functional V segments, including TRBV6-2 and TRBV6-3, so those segments were excluded. A later analysis associated around 16,000 TCR beta sequences with specific HLA alleles at a false discovery rate of 0.05. A later analysis reported that several top co-occurrence clusters appeared linked to parvovirus B19, influenza, CMV and Epstein-Barr virus. The classifier was reported to diagnose cytomegalovirus status with high specificity and sensitivity in both the original cohort and the validation cohort. A further reported finding was that TCR beta sequences accurately predicted the HLA-A and HLA-B alleles for most subjects in the first cohort. An earlier analysis of around 540 of the donors showed that most TCR beta V segments appeared in productive rearrangements either about 90% or about 30% of the time, which broadly matched IMGT annotations. A later genetic analysis reported fewer N-insertions in productive TCRs among donors in an Asian-associated ancestry cluster than the 666-donor mean. It was suggested by the authors that the approach could potentially be generalized to other disease states and immunological phenotypes. Correlated functional status among segregating V segments might be attributable to linkage disequilibrium, but an unknown experimental factor could not be ruled out. The earlier analysis of some 560 of the donors excluded approximately 17 rarely observed V segments, including chromosome 9 orphons, because counts were too low. Because HLA typing was missing for some donors at each locus, association tests included only the typed subset. Roughly uniform sequencing depth across donors was assumed in presence/absence analyses, although this assumption may not hold. This cohort had only TCR beta chains sequenced, and the lack of alpha or paired-chain data limited which features could be detected. Assigning TCR associations to individual alleles was difficult when HLA alleles, especially DR and DQ, strongly co-occurred. In vitro tests confirmed that a few of the cytomegalovirus-associated TCR beta chains recognize cytomegalovirus antigens. A cluster of highly shared sequence variants was judged likely to be a technical artifact of the sequencing pipeline. For the cohort, immune exposure information was limited to CMV serostatus. In a later analysis, HLA-associated TCR beta chains showed more clonal expansion and lower generation probabilities than non-associated chains that were equally common. While some public TCRs were present in many individuals, most TCR sequences turned up only very rarely across donors. In a later analysis, the rate of TCR association differed among HLA loci, with DRB1 alleles having the most associated TCRs and HLA-C alleles having the fewest. In the study, 150 to 200 TCR beta chains were listed as associated with cytomegalovirus. A later analysis found that most CMV-associated TCR beta chains appeared HLA-restricted, with HLA associations seemingly driven largely by CMV exposure.

The receptor comes from a girl aged 2-10 years in good health and CMV-seronegative. This chain joins TRBV15 to TRBJ1-6; the junction holds 10 bases that match TRBD1. Input material: PBMCs. The CDR3 corresponds to CATSRDRGQGGSPLHF. The DNA sequence follows: TGTGCCACCAGCAGAGATCGAGGACAGGGGGGATCACCCCTCCACTTT.